This is a list of T cell receptor beta chains from one sample in a study of T cell repertoires in cytomegalovirus infection. TCRdb reanalysed the reads using MiXCR and keeps one entry per CDR3 protein. The data show some 280,000 distinct CDR3 sequences, approximately 14% seen once. Sequences were obtained from PBMCs. All receptors derive from a human donor in good health (CMV status not recorded). Some clones in this sample may be carry-over from other donors' samples. CDR3s include the opening cysteine and the closing phenylalanine or tryptophan. D genes are given only for firm matches. Where a row states a size, it is once, few, many or the class of an expanded clone; other rows omit it.

j_call,v_call,d_call,cdr3_length,clone_size,cdr3_aa,cdr3_nt
TRBJ1-4,TRBV19,.,17,few,CASSVRRNPATNEKLFF,TGTGCCAGTAGTGTACGGAGGAACCCAGCAACTAATGAAAAACTGTTTTTT
TRBJ2-7,TRBV7-9,TRBD2,14,many,CASSLAGVGYEQYF,TGTGCCAGCAGCCTAGCGGGAGTCGGGTACGAGCAGTACTTC
TRBJ2-2,TRBV5-6,TRBD1,21,.,CASSLWSRDSLWFANTGELFF,TGTGCCAGCAGCTTGTGGTCCCGGGACAGCCTTTGGTTCGCGAACACCGGGGAGCTGTTTTTT
TRBJ2-7,TRBV3-1,.,12,.,CASKQDPGEQYF,TGTGCCAGCAAACAGGATCCAGGGGAGCAGTACTTC
TRBJ2-1,TRBV6-6,.,13,.,CASRAGGANEQFF,TGTGCCAGCAGGGCTGGAGGGGCTAATGAGCAGTTCTTC
TRBJ1-5,TRBV14,.,13,few,CASSLKLNSPQHF,TGTGCCAGCAGCCTAAAATTGAACAGCCCCCAGCATTTT
TRBJ2-1,TRBV6-6,.,14,once,CASSYSGAGKRQFF,TGTGCCAGCAGTTACTCAGGCGCGGGTAAGCGGCAGTTCTTC
TRBJ2-7,TRBV12-3/TRBV12-4,TRBD1,12,many,CASSFSGGEQYF,TGTGCCAGCAGTTTTTCAGGGGGCGAGCAGTACTTC
TRBJ2-3,TRBV4-1,TRBD2,16,few,CASSQADAGGTDTQYF,TGCGCCAGCAGCCAAGCGGATGCGGGAGGCACAGATACGCAGTATTTT
TRBJ2-7,TRBV6-8,.,15,.,CASRSGQEGSYEQYF,TGTGCCAGCAGATCCGGACAGGAGGGCTCCTACGAGCAGTACTTC
TRBJ1-1,TRBV19,TRBD1,16,many,CASTQRPGGANTEAFF,TGTGCCAGTACTCAGAGACCAGGGGGCGCGAACACTGAAGCTTTCTTT
TRBJ2-4,TRBV5-1,.,15,few,CASSLAPGAKNIQYF,TGCGCCAGCAGCTTGGCTCCGGGAGCCAAAAACATTCAGTACTTC
TRBJ1-1,TRBV23-1,.,14,.,CASSREGLSPEAFF,TGCGCCAGCAGTCGTGAGGGGCTTAGCCCTGAAGCTTTCTTT
TRBJ2-1,TRBV28,.,11,few,CASSLSGGWFF,TGTGCCAGCAGTTTAAGCGGAGGGTGGTTCTTC
TRBJ2-1,TRBV14,.,14,few,CASSQWHGDREQFF,TGTGCCAGCAGCCAATGGCACGGGGACCGTGAGCAGTTCTTC
TRBJ1-5,TRBV19,.,15,.,CASSNFGGSNQPQHF,TGTGCCAGTAGTAACTTCGGGGGAAGCAATCAGCCCCAGCATTTT
TRBJ2-2,TRBV27,.,14,many,CASSLRRAGRELFF,TGTGCCAGCAGTCTCCGCCGTGCTGGGAGGGAGCTGTTTTTT
TRBJ2-2,TRBV7-9,.,16,many,CASTLQTGSRAGELFF,TGTGCCAGCACCCTTCAAACAGGGTCGCGGGCCGGGGAGCTGTTTTTT
TRBJ2-6,TRBV19,.,17,many,CASSIPTGGSGANVLTF,TGTGCCAGTAGTATCCCTACTGGGGGCTCTGGGGCCAACGTCCTGACTTTC
TRBJ1-1,TRBV6-5,.,16,.,CASNGGAGRYYTEAFF,TGTGCCAGCAATGGAGGGGCCGGACGTTATTACACTGAAGCTTTCTTT
TRBJ2-1,TRBV12-5,.,16,many,CASGLSIFRVEDEQFF,TGTGCTAGTGGTTTGAGTATATTTAGGGTGGAGGATGAGCAGTTCTTC
TRBJ2-1,TRBV20-1,TRBD2,15,.,CSATGLADSYNEQFF,TGCAGTGCCACGGGACTAGCGGACTCCTACAATGAGCAGTTCTTC
TRBJ2-1,TRBV6-2/TRBV6-3,TRBD1,14,.,CASSPPRDSHEQFF,TGTGCCAGCAGTCCCCCCAGGGACAGCCATGAGCAGTTCTTC